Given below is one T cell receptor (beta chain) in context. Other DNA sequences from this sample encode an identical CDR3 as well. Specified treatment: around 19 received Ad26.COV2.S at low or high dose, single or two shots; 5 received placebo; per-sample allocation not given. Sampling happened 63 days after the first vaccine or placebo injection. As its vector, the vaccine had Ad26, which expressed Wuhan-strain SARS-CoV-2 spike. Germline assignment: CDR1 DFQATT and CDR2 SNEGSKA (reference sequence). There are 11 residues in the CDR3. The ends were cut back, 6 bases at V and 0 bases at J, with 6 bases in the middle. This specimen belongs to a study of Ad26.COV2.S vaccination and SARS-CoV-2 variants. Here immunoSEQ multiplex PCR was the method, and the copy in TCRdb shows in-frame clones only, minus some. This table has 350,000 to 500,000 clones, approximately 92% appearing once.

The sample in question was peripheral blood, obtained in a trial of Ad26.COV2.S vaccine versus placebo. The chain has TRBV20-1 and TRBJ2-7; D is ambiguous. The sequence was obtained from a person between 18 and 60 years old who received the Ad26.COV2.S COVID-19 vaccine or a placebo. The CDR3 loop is CSASDSYEQYF. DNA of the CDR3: TGCAGTGCCTCGGACTCCTACGAGCAGTACTTC.